Listed below are T cell receptor beta chains from one sample, sequenced in a study of T cells in Graves' hyperthyroidism and ophthalmopathy. Each CDR3 protein is one row after TCRdb ran MiXCR on the multiplex PCR reads. The repertoire holds a few hundred thousand distinct CDR3 sequences, 40% to 55% seen once, with roughly 7.7% in the top ten. The source material was peripheral blood or thyroid tissue (not recorded which). The receptor set was obtained from a young woman with Graves' hyperthyroidism. The CDR3 runs from the conserved cysteine through the conserved F or W. Each record gives: clone size, V gene, J gene, D gene, CDR3 DNA, CDR3 protein. D genes are given only for firm matches. Where a row states a size, it is once, few, many or the class of an expanded clone; other rows omit it.

clone size: many; V gene: TRBV19; J gene: TRBJ1-1; D gene: .; CDR3 DNA: TGTGCCAGTAGTGTAAAGGGGAACACTGAAGCTTTCTTT; CDR3 protein: CASSVKGNTEAFF
clone size: .; V gene: TRBV14; J gene: TRBJ1-2; D gene: TRBD1; CDR3 DNA: TGTGCCAGCAGCCAAGAAAGAGGGGGCGGCTACACCTTC; CDR3 protein: CASSQERGGGYTF
clone size: many; V gene: TRBV2; J gene: TRBJ1-1; D gene: .; CDR3 DNA: TGTGCCAGCAGTGGGGGATGGGGTAGGGGGACTGAAGCTTTCTTT; CDR3 protein: CASSGGWGRGTEAFF
clone size: .; V gene: TRBV29-1; J gene: TRBJ2-4; D gene: .; CDR3 DNA: TGCAGCGTTAGGCGGGACAAAAACATTCAGTACTTC; CDR3 protein: CSVRRDKNIQYF
clone size: .; V gene: TRBV20-1; J gene: TRBJ2-5; D gene: .; CDR3 DNA: TGCAGTGCTGGATACACCGAAGAGACCCAGTACTTC; CDR3 protein: CSAGYTEETQYF
clone size: .; V gene: TRBV5-4; J gene: TRBJ2-7; D gene: TRBD1; CDR3 DNA: TGTGCCAGCAGCTTGAGGTCGGGACAGGGGGATTGGTACGAGCAGTACTTC; CDR3 protein: CASSLRSGQGDWYEQYF
clone size: few; V gene: TRBV9; J gene: TRBJ2-5; D gene: .; CDR3 DNA: TGTGCCAGCAGCGTGGACACCCGAGAGACCCAGTACTTC; CDR3 protein: CASSVDTRETQYF
clone size: .; V gene: TRBV29-1; J gene: TRBJ2-7; D gene: TRBD2; CDR3 DNA: TGCAGCTTGGCTGGGACTAGCGGGAGAGCCAGTTACGAGCAGTACTTC; CDR3 protein: CSLAGTSGRASYEQYF
clone size: .; V gene: TRBV12-3/TRBV12-4; J gene: TRBJ1-1; D gene: .; CDR3 DNA: TGTGCCAGCAGTTTAGTCATGTACAATGAAGCTTTCTTT; CDR3 protein: CASSLVMYNEAFF
clone size: .; V gene: TRBV11-2; J gene: TRBJ2-3; D gene: .; CDR3 DNA: TGTGCCAGCAGCCAGACCAATCTGGTCGCAGATACGCAGTATTTT; CDR3 protein: CASSQTNLVADTQYF
clone size: .; V gene: TRBV24-1; J gene: TRBJ1-2; D gene: .; CDR3 DNA: TGTGCCAGCAGCCAATCGAAGACAGCGCAATATGGCTACACCTTC; CDR3 protein: CASSQSKTAQYGYTF
clone size: .; V gene: TRBV7-9; J gene: TRBJ2-1; D gene: TRBD2; CDR3 DNA: TGTGCCAGCAGTAATAGAGGGACTAGCGGGAGGGATGAGCAGTTCTTC; CDR3 protein: CASSNRGTSGRDEQFF
clone size: .; V gene: TRBV29-1; J gene: TRBJ1-2; D gene: TRBD1; CDR3 DNA: TGCAGCGTTCCCTACAGGGGCTATGGCTACACCTTC; CDR3 protein: CSVPYRGYGYTF
clone size: once; V gene: TRBV9; J gene: TRBJ2-1; D gene: .; CDR3 DNA: TGTGCCAGCAGCCAAGAATGGGGGAGTAAAGGGAATGAGCAGTTCTTC; CDR3 protein: CASSQEWGSKGNEQFF
clone size: many; V gene: TRBV28; J gene: TRBJ2-7; D gene: TRBD2; CDR3 DNA: TGTGCCAGCAGAGGGCTAGCGGGAGGCTCCTACGAGCAGTACTTC; CDR3 protein: CASRGLAGGSYEQYF
clone size: many; V gene: TRBV5-5; J gene: TRBJ2-7; D gene: .; CDR3 DNA: TGTGCCAGCAGCGGCTTAGGCTACTACGAGCAGTACTTC; CDR3 protein: CASSGLGYYEQYF
clone size: .; V gene: TRBV20-1; J gene: TRBJ1-2; D gene: .; CDR3 DNA: TGCAGTGTAGTGAACCGGTCGGGGTTCGTCTATGGCTACACCTTC; CDR3 protein: CSVVNRSGFVYGYTF
clone size: many; V gene: TRBV6-1; J gene: TRBJ1-2; D gene: .; CDR3 DNA: TGTGCCAGCAGTGAACTTGGAAGGGAATATGGCTACACCTTC; CDR3 protein: CASSELGREYGYTF
clone size: many; V gene: TRBV11-2; J gene: TRBJ2-6; D gene: TRBD1; CDR3 DNA: TGTGCCAGCAGCTTAGTGTATGGACAGGGATCAGCTGGGGCCAACGTCCTGACTTTC; CDR3 protein: CASSLVYGQGSAGANVLTF
clone size: .; V gene: TRBV20-1; J gene: TRBJ2-1; D gene: TRBD2; CDR3 DNA: TGCAGTGCTAGAGGCGGGAGGGCCGACAATGAGCAGTTCTTC; CDR3 protein: CSARGGRADNEQFF
clone size: few; V gene: TRBV7-9; J gene: TRBJ2-5; D gene: .; CDR3 DNA: TGTGCCAGCAGCTACAAGCCAGATACGCAGTACTTC; CDR3 protein: CASSYKPDTQYF
clone size: .; V gene: TRBV10-3; J gene: TRBJ1-1; D gene: .; CDR3 DNA: TGTGCCATCAGTGCGGACGAACTCGAAGCTTTCTTT; CDR3 protein: CAISADELEAFF
clone size: .; V gene: TRBV24-1; J gene: TRBJ2-7; D gene: TRBD2; CDR3 DNA: TGTGCCACCAGTGACCCCACGACTAGCGGGAGCTACGAGCAGTACTTC; CDR3 protein: CATSDPTTSGSYEQYF
clone size: .; V gene: TRBV7-2; J gene: TRBJ2-6; D gene: TRBD1; CDR3 DNA: TGTGCCAGCAGGCGACAGGGGAACACTGGGGCCAACGTCCTGACTTTC; CDR3 protein: CASRRQGNTGANVLTF
clone size: many; V gene: TRBV20-1; J gene: TRBJ2-5; D gene: .; CDR3 DNA: TGCAGTGCTAGCCGGACAGCACAAGAGACCCAGTACTTC; CDR3 protein: CSASRTAQETQYF
clone size: .; V gene: TRBV29-1; J gene: TRBJ1-2; D gene: TRBD1; CDR3 DNA: TGCAGCTTCGAGGGGACAGATGGCTACACCTTC; CDR3 protein: CSFEGTDGYTF
clone size: many; V gene: TRBV7-9; J gene: TRBJ2-5; D gene: .; CDR3 DNA: TGTGCCAGCAGCTTGGACAGTCAAGAGACCCAGTACTTC; CDR3 protein: CASSLDSQETQYF
clone size: few; V gene: TRBV7-9; J gene: TRBJ2-1; D gene: .; CDR3 DNA: TGTGCCAGCAGCCCACCGGCCTCCGATGAGCAGTTCTTC; CDR3 protein: CASSPPASDEQFF
clone size: few; V gene: TRBV4-2; J gene: TRBJ2-7; D gene: TRBD2; CDR3 DNA: TGTGCCAGCAGCCAAGTTTCTAGCGGGGGGGCCTACGAGCAGTACTTC; CDR3 protein: CASSQVSSGGAYEQYF
clone size: .; V gene: TRBV2; J gene: TRBJ1-1; D gene: TRBD1; CDR3 DNA: TGTGCCAGCTTAAGGGGGCGGGACACTGAAGCTTTCTTT; CDR3 protein: CASLRGRDTEAFF
clone size: many; V gene: TRBV27; J gene: TRBJ1-5; D gene: .; CDR3 DNA: TGTGCCAGCAGTTATACGACGGGTCAGCCCCAGCATTTT; CDR3 protein: CASSYTTGQPQHF
clone size: many; V gene: TRBV12-3/TRBV12-4; J gene: TRBJ2-5; D gene: .; CDR3 DNA: TGTGCCAGCAGCGACCCCGGGGGAGAAGAGACCCAGTACTTC; CDR3 protein: CASSDPGGEETQYF
clone size: .; V gene: TRBV29-1; J gene: TRBJ1-1; D gene: .; CDR3 DNA: TGCAGCGTTCCTCAGGTGATGAACACTGAAGCTTTCTTT; CDR3 protein: CSVPQVMNTEAFF
clone size: many; V gene: TRBV13; J gene: TRBJ2-7; D gene: .; CDR3 DNA: TGTGCCAGCAGCCCGCGTTCACTGGTCGACGAGCAGTACTTC; CDR3 protein: CASSPRSLVDEQYF
clone size: .; V gene: TRBV20-1; J gene: TRBJ2-2; D gene: TRBD1; CDR3 DNA: TGCAGTGCTGACAGGGAAGGGGAGCTGTTTTTT; CDR3 protein: CSADREGELFF
clone size: .; V gene: TRBV12-3/TRBV12-4; J gene: TRBJ1-3; D gene: .; CDR3 DNA: TGTGCCAGCAGTCCAGCATCAATCTCTGGAAACACCATATATTTT; CDR3 protein: CASSPASISGNTIYF
clone size: .; V gene: TRBV9; J gene: TRBJ2-7; D gene: TRBD1; CDR3 DNA: TGTGCCAGCAGCGTAAGTACACAGGGGGCCTGGTCCTACGAGCAGTACTTC; CDR3 protein: CASSVSTQGAWSYEQYF
clone size: many; V gene: TRBV7-9; J gene: TRBJ1-4; D gene: .; CDR3 DNA: TGTGCCAGCAGCTGGACAACAACTAATGAAAAACTGTTTTTT; CDR3 protein: CASSWTTTNEKLFF
clone size: few; V gene: TRBV7-2; J gene: TRBJ2-3; D gene: TRBD2; CDR3 DNA: TGTGCCAGCAGCTTAGCCGCGGGAGTGGCAGATACGCAGTATTTT; CDR3 protein: CASSLAAGVADTQYF
clone size: many; V gene: TRBV7-9; J gene: TRBJ1-2; D gene: .; CDR3 DNA: TGTGCCACCCTTGGGGAGTGGCAGAGCTACACCTTC; CDR3 protein: CATLGEWQSYTF
clone size: .; V gene: TRBV9; J gene: TRBJ1-2; D gene: .; CDR3 DNA: TGTGCCAGCAGCGTAGCACAGGGCTCCTATGGCTACACCTTC; CDR3 protein: CASSVAQGSYGYTF
clone size: .; V gene: TRBV11-2; J gene: TRBJ2-7; D gene: .; CDR3 DNA: TGTGCCAGCAGGACTAACGAGCAGTACTTC; CDR3 protein: CASRTNEQYF
clone size: .; V gene: TRBV2; J gene: TRBJ2-7; D gene: .; CDR3 DNA: TGTGCCAGCGGGGGCGACAGGCTCTACAAGCAGTACTTC; CDR3 protein: CASGGDRLYKQYF
clone size: .; V gene: TRBV7-3; J gene: TRBJ2-7; D gene: TRBD2; CDR3 DNA: TGTGCCAGCAGCTTGGTAGCGGGAGGGTTTTACGAGCAGTACTTC; CDR3 protein: CASSLVAGGFYEQYF
clone size: few; V gene: TRBV20-1; J gene: TRBJ2-1; D gene: .; CDR3 DNA: TGCAGTGCTAGAGTTCCAGTATTCAATGAGCAGTTCTTC; CDR3 protein: CSARVPVFNEQFF
clone size: .; V gene: TRBV7-9; J gene: TRBJ1-3; D gene: TRBD1; CDR3 DNA: TGTGCCAGCAGACCGACAGGGGGCGAGGGCTACACCATATATTTT; CDR3 protein: CASRPTGGEGYTIYF
clone size: .; V gene: TRBV20-1; J gene: TRBJ2-3; D gene: .; CDR3 DNA: TGCAGTGCTAGTGATGTTACCACAGATACGCAGTATTTT; CDR3 protein: CSASDVTTDTQYF
clone size: .; V gene: TRBV24-1; J gene: TRBJ2-3; D gene: .; CDR3 DNA: TGTGCCACCAGTAACACCGGGACGGGGCTCACAGATACGCAGTATTTT; CDR3 protein: CATSNTGTGLTDTQYF
clone size: many; V gene: TRBV4-1; J gene: TRBJ1-1; D gene: .; CDR3 DNA: TGCGCCAGCAGCCAAGATTGGCGGTACACTGAAGCTTTCTTT; CDR3 protein: CASSQDWRYTEAFF
clone size: many; V gene: TRBV14; J gene: TRBJ2-2; D gene: TRBD2; CDR3 DNA: TGTGCCAGCAGCCCGTTAACCAGCGGGGCCGCCACCGGGGAGCTGTTTTTT; CDR3 protein: CASSPLTSGAATGELFF
clone size: .; V gene: TRBV5-1; J gene: TRBJ1-2; D gene: TRBD1; CDR3 DNA: TGCGCCAGCAGCTTGGACGGACAGGGTTTTTTTAGCTATGGCTACACCTTC; CDR3 protein: CASSLDGQGFFSYGYTF
clone size: many; V gene: TRBV6-2/TRBV6-3; J gene: TRBJ2-5; D gene: TRBD1; CDR3 DNA: TGTGCCAGCAACGACAGGGGGCTCAGCGAGACCCAGTACTTC; CDR3 protein: CASNDRGLSETQYF